This T cell receptor (beta chain) emerged from a study of vaccination and CD4 T cells after COVID-19. The wider study: As their vaccination, participants received two doses of either BNT162b2 or mRNA-1273 vaccine.

Researchers used the Oncomine TCR Beta short-read assay to sequence DNA from cultured CD4+ T cells. TCRdb called the PCR reads again in MiXCR, with one record for every CDR3 protein. The sample records roughly 16,000 distinct CDR3 sequences, about 40% being singletons. Treatment meaning: roughly nine-day PBMC culture with coronavirus spike peptide pools or control peptides (ViraFEST assay). A remark on this clonotype: Its antigen is not identified.

V dropped 6 bases and J dropped 6; count of bases not matched to a gene: 14. The CDR3 spans 16 residues. Germline V gives CDR1 SEHNR, CDR2 FQNEAQ (reference sequence). Material for sequencing was CD4+ T cells from blood, cultured in vitro. V is TRBV7-9 and J is TRBJ2-1, with 7 bases aligning to TRBD2. The clonotype was recovered from a human donor who had recovered from COVID-19. The CDR3 DNA reads TGTGCCAGCAGTTTGCGCCGGGGAGGGATGGGCAATGAGCAGTTCTTC. Translated, it gives CASSLRRGGMGNEQFF.